This TCR beta chain was sequenced in a study of T cell changes during pregnancy in multiple sclerosis. TCRdb's copy holds only in-frame clones and misses some; the assay was immunoSEQ multiplex PCR. The sample includes fewer than 50,000 clones, roughly 93% of them seen just once. V was shortened by 2 bases and J by 7 bases, with 20 bases between the two germline ends. The CDR3 contains 16 residues. From germline, CDR1 is LNHDA and CDR2 SQIVND (reference sequence). Source: CD4+ T cells from peripheral blood mononuclear cells, taken in the second trimester of pregnancy. V usage is TRBV19 and J usage is TRBJ1-2; possible D gene TRBD1, 6 bases. The clonotype was recovered from a female donor in good health, enrolled as a control in a pregnancy study. The DNA for the CDR3 is TGTGCCAGTAGTATATGGGCGGGGGTCGGGGGCTCTGGCTACACCTTC. As protein: CASSIWAGVGGSGYTF.